This TCR beta chain was documented in a study of T cells in Graves' hyperthyroidism and ophthalmopathy. Researchers took RNA transcripts and amplified the TCR beta CDR3 regions from them. The HTBI primer set served for first-round RT-PCR of the TCR CDR3. TCRdb called the multiplex PCR reads again in MiXCR, with one record for every CDR3 protein. The sample carries 500,000 or so distinct CDR3 sequences, about 16% recorded once. The CDR3 consists of 14 residues. V lost 6 bases and J 4 bases, leaving 14 bases between the germline ends. CDR1 is SNHLY and CDR2 is FYNNEI in the germline V gene. This clonotype was seen many times.

The gene calls are TRBV2 and TRBJ2-3; the D is unclear. The origin of this receptor is a woman aged 25 to 39 with Graves' ophthalmopathy. Specimen: blood. The CDR3 nucleotides read TGTGCCAGCAGGAGCCGACGAACCCCAGATACGCAGTATTTT. This sequence encodes CASRSRRTPDTQYF.